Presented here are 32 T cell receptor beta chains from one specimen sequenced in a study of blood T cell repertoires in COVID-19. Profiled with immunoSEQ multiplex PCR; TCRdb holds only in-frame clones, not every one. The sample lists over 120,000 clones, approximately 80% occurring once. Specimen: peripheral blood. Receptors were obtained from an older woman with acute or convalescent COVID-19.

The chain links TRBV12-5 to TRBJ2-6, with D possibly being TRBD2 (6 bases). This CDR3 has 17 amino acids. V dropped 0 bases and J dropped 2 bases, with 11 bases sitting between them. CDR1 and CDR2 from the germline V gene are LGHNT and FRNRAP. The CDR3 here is CASGLVLTGAGANVLTF. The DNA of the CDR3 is TGTGCTAGTGGTTTGGTTCTAACGGGGGCTGGGGCCAACGTCCTGACTTTC.

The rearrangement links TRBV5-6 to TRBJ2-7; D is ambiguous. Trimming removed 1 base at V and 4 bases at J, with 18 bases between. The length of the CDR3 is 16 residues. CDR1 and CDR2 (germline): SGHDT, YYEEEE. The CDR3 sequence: CASSLKKLRRRYEQYF. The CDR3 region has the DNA TGTGCCAGCAGCTTGAAAAAACTGCGGAGAAGATACGAGCAGTACTTC.

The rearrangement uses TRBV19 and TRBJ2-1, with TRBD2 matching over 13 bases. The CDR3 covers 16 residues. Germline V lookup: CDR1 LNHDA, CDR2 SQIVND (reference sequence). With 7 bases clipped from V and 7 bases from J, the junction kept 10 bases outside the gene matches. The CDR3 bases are TGTGCCAGTATCCAATGGGGGACTAGCGGGATGAATGAGCAGTTCTTC. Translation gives CASIQWGTSGMNEQFF.

CDR3 sequence reads: CASSPGTGGYNEQFF. The CDR3 DNA sequence: TGTGCCAGCAGCCCCGGGACAGGGGGATACAATGAGCAGTTCTTC. The rearrangement joins TRBV6-5 to TRBJ2-1; 11 bases are a match to TRBD1. V lost 6 bases, J lost 4 bases, and 5 bases stayed unmatched. CDR3 size: 15 residues. Germline V CDR1 and CDR2: MNHEY, SVGAGI.

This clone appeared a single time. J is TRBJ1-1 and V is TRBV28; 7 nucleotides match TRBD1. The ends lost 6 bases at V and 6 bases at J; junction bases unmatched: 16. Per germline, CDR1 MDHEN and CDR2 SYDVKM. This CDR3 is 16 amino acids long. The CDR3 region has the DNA TGTGCCAGCAGAAACAGGGGTCCGCCTACGAAGCCTGAAGCTTTCTTT. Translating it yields CASRNRGPPTKPEAFF.

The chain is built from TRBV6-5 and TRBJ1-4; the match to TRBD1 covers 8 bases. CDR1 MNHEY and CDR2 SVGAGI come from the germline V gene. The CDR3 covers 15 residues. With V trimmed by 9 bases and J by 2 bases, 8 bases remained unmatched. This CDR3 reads CASRQGIMTNEKLFF. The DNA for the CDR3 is TGTGCCAGTCGACAGGGGATTATGACTAATGAAAAACTGTTTTTT.

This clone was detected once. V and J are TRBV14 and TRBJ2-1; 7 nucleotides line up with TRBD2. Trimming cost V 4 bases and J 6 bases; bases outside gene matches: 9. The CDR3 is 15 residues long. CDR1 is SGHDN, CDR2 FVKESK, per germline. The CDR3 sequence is CASSPSGAGVNEQFF. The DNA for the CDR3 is TGTGCCAGCAGCCCGAGCGGGGCGGGGGTCAATGAGCAGTTCTTC.

This chain's CDR3 is CASSFGRLYEQYF. In DNA, the CDR3 is TGTGCCAGCAGTTTTGGCAGGTTATACGAGCAGTACTTC. This chain joins TRBV27 and TRBJ2-7; D call uncertain. The CDR3 has 13 residues. Germline V CDR1 and CDR2: MNHEY, SMNVEV (reference sequence). V shed 3 bases and J shed 4 bases, with 10 bases lying between them.

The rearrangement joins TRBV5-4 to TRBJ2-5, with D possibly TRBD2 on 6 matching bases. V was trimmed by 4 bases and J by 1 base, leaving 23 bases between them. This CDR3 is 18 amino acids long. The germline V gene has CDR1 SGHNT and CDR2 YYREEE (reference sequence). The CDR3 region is CASSPDPWRSGRQETQYF. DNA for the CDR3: TGTGCCAGCAGCCCCGATCCTTGGAGAAGCGGGCGCCAAGAGACCCAGTACTTC.

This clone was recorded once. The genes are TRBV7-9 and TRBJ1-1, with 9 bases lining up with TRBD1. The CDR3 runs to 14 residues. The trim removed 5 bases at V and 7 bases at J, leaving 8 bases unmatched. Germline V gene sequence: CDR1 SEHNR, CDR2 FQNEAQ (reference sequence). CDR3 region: CASSGTGGKVEAFF. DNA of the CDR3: TGTGCCAGCAGCGGAACAGGGGGCAAGGTTGAAGCTTTCTTT. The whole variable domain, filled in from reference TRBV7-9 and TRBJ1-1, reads DTGVSQNPRHKITKRGQNVTFRCDPISEHNRLYWYRQTLGQGPEFLTYFQNEAQLEKSRLLSDRFSAERPKGSFSTLEIQRTEQGDSAMYLCASSGTGGKVEAFFGQGTRLTVV.

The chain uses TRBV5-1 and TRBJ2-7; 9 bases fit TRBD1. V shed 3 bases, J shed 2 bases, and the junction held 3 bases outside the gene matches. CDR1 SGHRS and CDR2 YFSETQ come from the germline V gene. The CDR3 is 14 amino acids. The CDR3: CASSSRDRAYEQYF. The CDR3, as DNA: TGCGCCAGCAGCTCCCGGGACAGGGCCTACGAGCAGTACTTC.

The CDR3 region is CASSQAFAGRDQETQYF. Here the CDR3 DNA reads TGTGCCAGCAGCCAAGCGTTCGCGGGGAGAGATCAAGAGACCCAGTACTTC. V and J are TRBV14 and TRBJ2-5; TRBD2 is a possible D gene (6 bases). Trimming cost V 1 base and J 2 bases, with 17 bases left between them. Germline lookup yields CDR1 SGHDN and CDR2 FVKESK. There are 17 residues in the CDR3.

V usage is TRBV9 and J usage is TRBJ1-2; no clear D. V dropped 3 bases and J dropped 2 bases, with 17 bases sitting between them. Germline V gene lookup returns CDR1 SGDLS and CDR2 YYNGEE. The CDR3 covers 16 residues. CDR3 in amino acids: CASSAVIGVGNYGYTF. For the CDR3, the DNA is TGTGCCAGCAGCGCCGTTATCGGGGTGGGGAACTATGGCTACACCTTC.

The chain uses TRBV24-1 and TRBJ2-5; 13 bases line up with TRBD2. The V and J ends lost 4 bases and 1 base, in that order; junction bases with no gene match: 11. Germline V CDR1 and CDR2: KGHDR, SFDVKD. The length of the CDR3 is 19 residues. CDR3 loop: CATSEPEGLAGRFQETQYF. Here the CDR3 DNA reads TGTGCCACCAGTGAACCGGAGGGACTAGCGGGGAGGTTCCAAGAGACCCAGTACTTC.

CDR3 DNA sequence: TGTGCCAGCAGGGACAGCAGGTTTCCCTACGAGCAGTACTTC. Translation: CASRDSRFPYEQYF. V usage is TRBV28 and J usage is TRBJ2-7; TRBD1 might be the D (6 bases). V was trimmed by 6 bases and J by 2 bases, leaving 14 bases between them. The CDR3 loop spans 14 amino acids. Germline V gene data show CDR1 as MDHEN and CDR2 as SYDVKM.

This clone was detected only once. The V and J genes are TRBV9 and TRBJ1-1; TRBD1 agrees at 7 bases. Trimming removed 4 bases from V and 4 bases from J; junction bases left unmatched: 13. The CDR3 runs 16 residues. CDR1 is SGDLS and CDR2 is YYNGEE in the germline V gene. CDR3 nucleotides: TGTGCCAGCAGCCCCCCCGGACAGGCGGTTCTCACTGAAGCTTTCTTT. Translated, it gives CASSPPGQAVLTEAFF.

CDR3 amino acids: CASSLNLGHPRATYEQYF. For the CDR3, the DNA is TGTGCCAGCAGCCTCAACTTGGGACACCCAAGGGCTACTTACGAGCAGTACTTC. This chain links TRBV5-4 with TRBJ2-7; D is perhaps TRBD1 (6 bases). CDR1 is SGHNT, CDR2 YYREEE, per germline (reference sequence). This CDR3 is 18 amino acids long. Trimming cost V 4 bases and J 4 bases, with 27 bases left between them.

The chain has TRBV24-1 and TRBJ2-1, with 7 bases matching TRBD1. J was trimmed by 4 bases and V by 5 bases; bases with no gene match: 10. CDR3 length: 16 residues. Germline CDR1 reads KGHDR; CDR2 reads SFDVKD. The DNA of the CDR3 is TGTGCCACCAGTGCCACACAGGGGCGCGGTTACAATGAGCAGTTCTTC. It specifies CATSATQGRGYNEQFF.

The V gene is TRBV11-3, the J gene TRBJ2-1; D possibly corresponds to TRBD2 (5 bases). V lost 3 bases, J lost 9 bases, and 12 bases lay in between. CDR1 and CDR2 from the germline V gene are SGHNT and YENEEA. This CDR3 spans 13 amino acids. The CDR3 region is CASSFKDSSEQFF. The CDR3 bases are TGTGCCAGCAGCTTCAAGGACTCCAGTGAGCAGTTCTTC.

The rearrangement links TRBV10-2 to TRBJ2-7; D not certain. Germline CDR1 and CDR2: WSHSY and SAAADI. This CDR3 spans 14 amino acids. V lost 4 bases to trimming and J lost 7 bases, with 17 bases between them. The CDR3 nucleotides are TGCGCCAGCAGTGTCTTAGATCCAATCTCGGAGCAGTACTTC. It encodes CASSVLDPISEQYF.

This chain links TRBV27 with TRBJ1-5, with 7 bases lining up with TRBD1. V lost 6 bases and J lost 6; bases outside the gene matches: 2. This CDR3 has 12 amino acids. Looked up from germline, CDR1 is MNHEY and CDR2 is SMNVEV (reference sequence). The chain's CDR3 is CASRQGGQPQHF. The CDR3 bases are TGTGCCAGCAGGCAGGGGGGTCAGCCCCAGCATTTT.

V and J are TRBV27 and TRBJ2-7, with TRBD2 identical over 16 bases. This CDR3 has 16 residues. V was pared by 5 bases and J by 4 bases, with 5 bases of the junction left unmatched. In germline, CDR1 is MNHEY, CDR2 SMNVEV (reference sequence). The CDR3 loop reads CASSGTSGRVRYEQYF. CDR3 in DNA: TGTGCCAGCAGTGGGACTAGCGGGAGGGTTCGTTACGAGCAGTACTTC.

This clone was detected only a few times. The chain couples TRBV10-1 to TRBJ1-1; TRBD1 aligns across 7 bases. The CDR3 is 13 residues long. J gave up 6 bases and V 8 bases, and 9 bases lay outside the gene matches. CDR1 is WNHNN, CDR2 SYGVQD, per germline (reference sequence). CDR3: CASAPTGVPEAFF. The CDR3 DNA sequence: TGCGCCAGCGCCCCCACAGGGGTCCCTGAAGCTTTCTTT.

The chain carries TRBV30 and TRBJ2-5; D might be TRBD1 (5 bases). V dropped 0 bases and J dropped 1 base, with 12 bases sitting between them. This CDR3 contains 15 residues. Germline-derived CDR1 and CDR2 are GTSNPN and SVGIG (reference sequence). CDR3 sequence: CAWSVGAGRQETQYF. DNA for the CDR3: TGTGCCTGGAGTGTAGGGGCAGGGCGCCAAGAGACCCAGTACTTC.

This chain's CDR3 is CASSEDRLESNVLTF. The CDR3 DNA sequence: TGTGCCAGCAGCGAAGACCGTCTGGAGAGCAACGTCCTGACTTTC. J is TRBJ2-6 and V is TRBV7-2; no reliable D call. V lost 5 bases, J lost 9 bases, and 17 bases lay in between. CDR1 is SGHTA and CDR2 is FQGNSA in the germline V gene. There are 15 residues in the CDR3.

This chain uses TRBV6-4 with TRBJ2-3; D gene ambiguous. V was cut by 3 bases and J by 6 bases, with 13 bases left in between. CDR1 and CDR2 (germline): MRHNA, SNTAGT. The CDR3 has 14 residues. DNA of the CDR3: TGTGCCAGCAGTGAAAAACTCAACGGGGATACGCAGTATTTT. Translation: CASSEKLNGDTQYF.

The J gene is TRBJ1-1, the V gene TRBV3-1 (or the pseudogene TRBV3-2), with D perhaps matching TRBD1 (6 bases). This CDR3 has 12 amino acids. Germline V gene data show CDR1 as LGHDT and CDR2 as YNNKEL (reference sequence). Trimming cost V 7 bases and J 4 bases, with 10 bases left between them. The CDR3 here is CASMQGGTEAFF. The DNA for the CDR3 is TGTGCCAGCATGCAAGGGGGCACTGAAGCTTTCTTT.

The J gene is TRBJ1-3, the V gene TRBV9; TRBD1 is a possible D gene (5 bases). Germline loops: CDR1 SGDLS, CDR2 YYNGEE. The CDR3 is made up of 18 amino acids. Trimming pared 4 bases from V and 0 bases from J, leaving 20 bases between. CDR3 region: CASSQSPNRRSSGNTIYF. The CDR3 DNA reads TGTGCCAGCAGCCAATCCCCGAACAGGCGAAGCTCTGGAAACACCATATATTTT.

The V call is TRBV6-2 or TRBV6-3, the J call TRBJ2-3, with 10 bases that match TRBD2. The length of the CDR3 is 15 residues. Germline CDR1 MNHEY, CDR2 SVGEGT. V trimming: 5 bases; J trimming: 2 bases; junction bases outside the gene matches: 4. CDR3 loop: CASSRAGGYTDTQYF. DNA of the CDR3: TGTGCCAGCAGTCGAGCGGGAGGGTACACAGATACGCAGTATTTT.

The CDR3 region has the DNA TGTGCCTGCGAGGGCGGGGGGCTTGGCACAGATACGCAGTATTTT. Translation gives CACEGGGLGTDTQYF. The chain carries TRBV28 and TRBJ2-3; 8 nucleotides agree with TRBD2. CDR1 MDHEN and CDR2 SYDVKM come from the germline V gene. The CDR3 has 15 amino acids. Unmatched junction bases numbered 11, after V lost 11 bases and J lost 1 base.

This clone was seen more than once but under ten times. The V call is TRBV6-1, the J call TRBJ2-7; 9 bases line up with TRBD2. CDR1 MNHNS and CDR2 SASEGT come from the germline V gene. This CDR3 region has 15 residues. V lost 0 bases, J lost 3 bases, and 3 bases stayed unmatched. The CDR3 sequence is CASSEAAGGYYEQYF. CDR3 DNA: TGTGCCAGCAGTGAAGCGGCGGGAGGGTACTACGAGCAGTACTTC.

The CDR3 nucleotides are TGTGCCAGCAGCTTGGCCCCCGGGATGACTAGCGGGAGGATCTACGAGCAGTACTTC. Amino acid sequence: CASSLAPGMTSGRIYEQYF. The V and J genes are TRBV5-6 and TRBJ2-7; TRBD2 aligns across 13 bases. Losses at the gene ends were 0 bases for V and 3 bases for J; bases not matched to a gene: 12. The CDR3 runs to 19 residues. Germline V gene lookup returns CDR1 SGHDT and CDR2 YYEEEE.